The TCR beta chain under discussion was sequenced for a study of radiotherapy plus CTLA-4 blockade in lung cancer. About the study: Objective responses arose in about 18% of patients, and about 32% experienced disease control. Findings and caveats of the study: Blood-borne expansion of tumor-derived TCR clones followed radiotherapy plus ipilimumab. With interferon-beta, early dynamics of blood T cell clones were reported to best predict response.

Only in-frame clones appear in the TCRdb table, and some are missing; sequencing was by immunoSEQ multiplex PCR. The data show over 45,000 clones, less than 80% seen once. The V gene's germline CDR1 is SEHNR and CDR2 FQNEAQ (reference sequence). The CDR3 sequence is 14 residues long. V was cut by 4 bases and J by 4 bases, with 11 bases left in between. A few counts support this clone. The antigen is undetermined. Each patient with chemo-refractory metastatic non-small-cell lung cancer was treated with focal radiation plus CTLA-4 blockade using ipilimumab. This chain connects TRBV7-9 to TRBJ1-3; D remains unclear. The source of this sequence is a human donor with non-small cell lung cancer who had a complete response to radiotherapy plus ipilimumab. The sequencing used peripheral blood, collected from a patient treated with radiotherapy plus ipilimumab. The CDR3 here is CASSSLLAGNTIYF. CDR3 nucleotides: TGTGCCAGCAGCTCGCTGTTAGCCGGAAACACCATATATTTT. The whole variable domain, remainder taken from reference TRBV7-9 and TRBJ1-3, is DTGVSQNPRHKITKRGQNVTFRCDPISEHNRLYWYRQTLGQGPEFLTYFQNEAQLEKSRLLSDRFSAERPKGSFSTLEIQRTEQGDSAMYLCASSSLLAGNTIYFGEGSWLTVV.